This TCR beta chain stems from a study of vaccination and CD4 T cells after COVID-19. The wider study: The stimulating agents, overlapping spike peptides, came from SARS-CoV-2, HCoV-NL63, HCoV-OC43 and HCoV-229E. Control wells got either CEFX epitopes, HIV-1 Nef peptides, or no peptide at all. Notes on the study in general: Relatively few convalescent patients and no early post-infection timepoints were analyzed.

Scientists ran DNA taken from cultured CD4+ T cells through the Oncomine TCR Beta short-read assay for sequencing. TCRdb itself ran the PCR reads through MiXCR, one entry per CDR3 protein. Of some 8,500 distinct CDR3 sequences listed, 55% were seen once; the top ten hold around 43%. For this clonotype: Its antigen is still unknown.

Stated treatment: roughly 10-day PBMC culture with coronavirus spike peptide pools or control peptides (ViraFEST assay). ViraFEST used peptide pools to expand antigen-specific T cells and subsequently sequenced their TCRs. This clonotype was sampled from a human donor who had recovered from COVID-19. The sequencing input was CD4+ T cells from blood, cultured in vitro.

The CDR3 region is CASTLGIYEAFF. Written as DNA, the CDR3 is TGTGCCAGCACCCTTGGGATTTATGAAGCTTTCTTT. The V gene is TRBV12-3 or TRBV12-4, the J gene TRBJ1-1; D remains ambiguous. Trimming shortened V by 7 bases and J by 7 bases, and 13 bases separated the two germline ends. The CDR3 covers 12 residues.